A selection of T cell receptor beta chains follows, all from one sample in a study of T cell responses to AZD1222 COVID-19 vaccine. TCRdb's copy holds only in-frame clones and misses some; the assay was immunoSEQ multiplex PCR. The sample shows around 100,000 clones, around 94% of them seen only once. The sequenced sample was peripheral blood, obtained on day 0 of AZD1222 vaccination. Receptor source: an adult in good health. Both conserved end residues are part of each CDR3. Each record gives: clone size, J gene, V gene, D gene, CDR3 DNA, CDR3 protein. A D gene is named only where the DNA matches it firmly. Clone size, where shown, is once, few, many, or a class for clones that have expanded.

>NA|TRBJ2-7|TRBV4-2|NA
TGTGCCAGCAGCCAATACGGGAGCGGATACGAGCAGTACTTC
CASSQYGSGYEQYF
>once|TRBJ1-2|TRBV11-2|NA
TGTGCCAGCAGCTTAGACAGAATCGTCTACTATGGCTACACCTTC
CASSLDRIVYYGYTF
>NA|TRBJ1-5|TRBV5-1|TRBD1
TGCGCCAGCAGCTTGTCAGGGGGTGATCAGCCCCAGCATTTT
CASSLSGGDQPQHF
>NA|TRBJ2-5|TRBV28|TRBD1
TGTGCCAGCAGACAGACAGGGGGTCGGGAGACCCAGTACTTC
CASRQTGGRETQYF
>NA|TRBJ1-1|TRBV7-8|TRBD1
TGTGCCAGCAGCTCGAACAGGGGGCCATGGACTGAAGCTTTCTTT
CASSSNRGPWTEAFF
>NA|TRBJ1-4|TRBV2|TRBD1
TGTGCCAGCAGTGAGCTTCTGACAGGGAATGAAAAACTGTTTTTT
CASSELLTGNEKLFF
>NA|TRBJ1-3|TRBV5-1|NA
TGCGCCAGCAGCTTGGGGACGGACGGAAACACCATATATTTT
CASSLGTDGNTIYF
>NA|TRBJ1-1|TRBV28|NA
TGTGCCAGCAGCCGACACCCGGGGTACACTGAAGCTTTCTTT
CASSRHPGYTEAFF
>NA|TRBJ2-6|TRBV28|NA
TGTGCCAGCAGTTCACCCCTGGACAGCCCTGGGGCCAACGTCCTGACTTTC
CASSSPLDSPGANVLTF
>NA|TRBJ1-1|TRBV13|TRBD1
TGTGCCAGCAGCCCGGACAGGGGCGCACTGTTGAACACTGAAGCTTTCTTT
CASSPDRGALLNTEAFF
>NA|TRBJ1-5|TRBV7-9|NA
TGTGCCAGCAGCCAGGACGGGGGCTTCAATCAGCCCCAGCATTTT
CASSQDGGFNQPQHF
>NA|TRBJ1-2|TRBV4-1|TRBD1
TGCGCCAGCAGCCAAGCTAGCTTAGGACAGGCCCGTTTTGGCTACACCTTC
CASSQASLGQARFGYTF